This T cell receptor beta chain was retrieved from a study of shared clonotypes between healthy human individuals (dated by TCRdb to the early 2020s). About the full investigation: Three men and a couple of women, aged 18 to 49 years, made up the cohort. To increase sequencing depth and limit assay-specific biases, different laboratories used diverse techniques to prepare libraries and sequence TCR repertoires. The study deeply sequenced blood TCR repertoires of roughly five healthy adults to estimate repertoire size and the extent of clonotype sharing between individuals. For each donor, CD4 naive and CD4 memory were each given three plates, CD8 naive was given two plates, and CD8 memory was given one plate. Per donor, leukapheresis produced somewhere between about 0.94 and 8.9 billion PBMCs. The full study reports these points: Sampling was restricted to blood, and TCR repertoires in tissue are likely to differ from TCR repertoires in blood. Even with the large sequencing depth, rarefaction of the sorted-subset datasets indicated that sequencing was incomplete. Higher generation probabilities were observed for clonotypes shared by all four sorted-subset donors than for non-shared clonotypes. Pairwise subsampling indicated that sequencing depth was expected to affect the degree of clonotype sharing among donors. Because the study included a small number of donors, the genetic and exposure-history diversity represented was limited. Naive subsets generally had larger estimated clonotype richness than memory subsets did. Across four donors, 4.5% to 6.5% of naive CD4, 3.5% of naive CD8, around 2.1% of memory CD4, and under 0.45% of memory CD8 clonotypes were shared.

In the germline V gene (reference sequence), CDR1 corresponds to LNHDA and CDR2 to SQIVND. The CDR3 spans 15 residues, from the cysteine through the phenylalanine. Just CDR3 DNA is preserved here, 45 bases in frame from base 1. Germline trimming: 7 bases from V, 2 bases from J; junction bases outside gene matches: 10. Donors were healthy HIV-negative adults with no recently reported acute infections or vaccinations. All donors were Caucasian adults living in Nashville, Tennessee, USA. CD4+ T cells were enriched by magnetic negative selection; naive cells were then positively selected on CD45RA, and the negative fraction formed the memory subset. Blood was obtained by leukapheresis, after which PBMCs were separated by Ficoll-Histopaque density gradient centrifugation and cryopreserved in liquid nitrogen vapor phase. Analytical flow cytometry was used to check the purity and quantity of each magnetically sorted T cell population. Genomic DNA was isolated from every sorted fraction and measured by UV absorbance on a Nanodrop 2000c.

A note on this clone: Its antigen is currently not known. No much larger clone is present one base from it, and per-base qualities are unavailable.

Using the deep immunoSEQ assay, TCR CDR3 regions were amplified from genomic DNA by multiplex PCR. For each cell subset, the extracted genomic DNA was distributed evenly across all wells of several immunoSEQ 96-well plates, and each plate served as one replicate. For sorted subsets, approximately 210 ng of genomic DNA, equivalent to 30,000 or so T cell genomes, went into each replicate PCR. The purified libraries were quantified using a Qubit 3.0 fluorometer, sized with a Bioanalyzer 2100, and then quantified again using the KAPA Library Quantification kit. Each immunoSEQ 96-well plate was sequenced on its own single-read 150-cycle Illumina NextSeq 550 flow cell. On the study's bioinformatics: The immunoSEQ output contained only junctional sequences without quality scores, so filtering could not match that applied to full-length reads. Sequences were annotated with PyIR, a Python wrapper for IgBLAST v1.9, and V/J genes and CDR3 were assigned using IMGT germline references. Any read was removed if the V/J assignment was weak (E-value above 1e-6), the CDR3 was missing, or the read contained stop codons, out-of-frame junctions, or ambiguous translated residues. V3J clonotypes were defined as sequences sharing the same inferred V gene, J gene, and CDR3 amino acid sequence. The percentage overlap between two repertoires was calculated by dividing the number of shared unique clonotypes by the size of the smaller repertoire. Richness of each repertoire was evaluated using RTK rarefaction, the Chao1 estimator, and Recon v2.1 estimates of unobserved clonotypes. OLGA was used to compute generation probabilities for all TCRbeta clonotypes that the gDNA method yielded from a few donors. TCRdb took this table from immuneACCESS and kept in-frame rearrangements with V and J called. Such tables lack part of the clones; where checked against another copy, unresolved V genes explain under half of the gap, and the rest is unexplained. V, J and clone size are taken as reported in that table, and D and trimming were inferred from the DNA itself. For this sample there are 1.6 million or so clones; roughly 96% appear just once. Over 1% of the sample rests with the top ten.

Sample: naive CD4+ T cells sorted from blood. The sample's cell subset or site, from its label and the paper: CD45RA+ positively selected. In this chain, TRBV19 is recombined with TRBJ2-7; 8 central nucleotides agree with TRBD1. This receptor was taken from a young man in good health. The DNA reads TGTGCCAGTACGAAGACGATGGACAGGGCCTACGAGCAGTACTTC. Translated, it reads CASTKTMDRAYEQYF.